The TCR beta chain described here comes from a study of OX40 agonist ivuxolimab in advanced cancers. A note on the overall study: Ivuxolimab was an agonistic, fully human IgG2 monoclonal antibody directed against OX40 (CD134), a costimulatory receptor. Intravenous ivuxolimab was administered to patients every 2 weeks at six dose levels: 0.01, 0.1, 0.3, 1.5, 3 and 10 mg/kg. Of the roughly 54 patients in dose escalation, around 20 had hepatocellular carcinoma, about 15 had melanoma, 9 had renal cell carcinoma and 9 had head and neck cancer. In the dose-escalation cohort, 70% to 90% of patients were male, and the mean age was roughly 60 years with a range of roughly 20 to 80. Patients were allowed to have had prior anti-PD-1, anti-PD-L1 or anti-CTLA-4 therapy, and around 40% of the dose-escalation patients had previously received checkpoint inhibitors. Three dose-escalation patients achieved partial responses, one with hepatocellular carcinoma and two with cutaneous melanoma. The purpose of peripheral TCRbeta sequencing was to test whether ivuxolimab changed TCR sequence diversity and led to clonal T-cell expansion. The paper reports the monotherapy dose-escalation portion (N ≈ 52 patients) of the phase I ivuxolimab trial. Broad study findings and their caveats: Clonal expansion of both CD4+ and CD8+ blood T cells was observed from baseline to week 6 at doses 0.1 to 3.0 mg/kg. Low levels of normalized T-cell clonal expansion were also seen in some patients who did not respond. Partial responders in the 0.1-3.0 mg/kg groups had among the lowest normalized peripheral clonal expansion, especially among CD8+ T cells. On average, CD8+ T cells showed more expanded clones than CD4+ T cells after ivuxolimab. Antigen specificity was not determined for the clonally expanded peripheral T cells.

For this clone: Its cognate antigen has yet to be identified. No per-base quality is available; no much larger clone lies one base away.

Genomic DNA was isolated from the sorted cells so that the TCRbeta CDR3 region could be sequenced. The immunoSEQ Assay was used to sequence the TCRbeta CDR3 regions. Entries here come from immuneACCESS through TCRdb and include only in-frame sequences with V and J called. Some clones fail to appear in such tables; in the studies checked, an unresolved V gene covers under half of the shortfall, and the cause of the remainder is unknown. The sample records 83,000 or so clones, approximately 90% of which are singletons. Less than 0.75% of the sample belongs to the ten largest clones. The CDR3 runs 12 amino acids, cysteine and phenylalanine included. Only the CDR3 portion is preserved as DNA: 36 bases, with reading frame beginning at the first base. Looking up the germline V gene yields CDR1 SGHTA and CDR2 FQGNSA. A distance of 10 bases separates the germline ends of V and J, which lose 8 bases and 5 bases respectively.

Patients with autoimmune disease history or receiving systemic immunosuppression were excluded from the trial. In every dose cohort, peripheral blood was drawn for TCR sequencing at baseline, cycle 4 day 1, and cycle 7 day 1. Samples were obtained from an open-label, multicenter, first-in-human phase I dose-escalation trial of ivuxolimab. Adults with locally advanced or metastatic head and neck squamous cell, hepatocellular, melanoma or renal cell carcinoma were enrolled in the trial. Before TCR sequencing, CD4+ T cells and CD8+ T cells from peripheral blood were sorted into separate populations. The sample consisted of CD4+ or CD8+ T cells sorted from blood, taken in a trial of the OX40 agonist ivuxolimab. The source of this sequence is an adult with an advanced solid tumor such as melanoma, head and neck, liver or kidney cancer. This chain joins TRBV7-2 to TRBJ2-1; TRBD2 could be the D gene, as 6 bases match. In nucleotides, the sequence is TGTGCCAGCCGGGACTTTAACAATGAGCAGTTCTTC. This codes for CASRDFNNEQFF.